This TCR beta chain was retrieved from a study of cytomegalovirus exposure and HLA in healthy donors. On the study more broadly: Some 90 million unique TCRs from HLA-typed donors were held in an early data release. Study-wide results and limits: Across donors, presence/absence analyses took sequencing depth to be roughly uniform. A prior analysis recorded that most TCR beta V segments were productive about 87% or about 30% of the time.

Donors were nominally healthy when sampled, though unrecorded immune exposures were likely. The PCR ran on 60 Vbeta and 13 Jbeta primers. Sequencing used immunoSEQ multiplex PCR; TCRdb keeps in-frame clones, though not all of them. The sample yields around 190,000 clones, about 9% seen once. Remarks on this clone: The antigen is unknown.

CDR1 and CDR2 (germline): MNHNY, SVGAGI (reference sequence). The germline V and J ends were trimmed by 0 bases and 7 bases, with 13 bases remaining between them. The CDR3 covers 15 residues. The chain combines TRBV6-6 with TRBJ2-1; D is possibly TRBD1 (5 bases). The TCR originated in a woman aged 25 to 45 in good health and CMV-seropositive. Sample: PBMCs. This CDR3 reads CASSYSPGGANEQFF. CDR3 nucleotide sequence: TGTGCCAGCAGTTACTCCCCGGGTGGGGCGAATGAGCAGTTCTTC.